Listed below are T cell receptor beta chains from one sample, sequenced in a study of long-term antiretroviral therapy in people with HIV. The assay was immunoSEQ multiplex PCR, and TCRdb's table has in-frame clones only and misses some. The data contain approximately 15,000 clones, about 88% of them singletons. Sequencing was performed on unsorted PBMCs, taken 6.9 years after starting antiretroviral therapy. The receptors were gathered from a man aged 50 to 60 with HIV. Each CDR3 is given with its conserved first and last residue. D genes are given only for firm matches. Clone sizes are given selectively: once, few, many, or a class where the clone is expanded.

D gene: .
V gene: TRBV15
J gene: TRBJ2-7
clone size: .
CDR3 protein: CATSRAQGSGRYEQYF
CDR3 DNA: TGTGCCACCAGCAGAGCTCAGGGGAGCGGGCGGTACGAGCAGTACTTC

D gene: .
V gene: TRBV19
J gene: TRBJ2-2
clone size: .
CDR3 protein: CASSSSLGGTGELFF
CDR3 DNA: TGTGCCAGTAGTAGCAGTCTAGGTGGGACCGGGGAGCTGTTTTTT

D gene: .
V gene: TRBV27
J gene: TRBJ2-7
clone size: .
CDR3 protein: CASSSTFGEQYF
CDR3 DNA: TGTGCCAGCAGCTCAACGTTCGGCGAGCAGTACTTC

D gene: .
V gene: TRBV28
J gene: TRBJ1-5
clone size: .
CDR3 protein: CASPDRNQPQHF
CDR3 DNA: TGTGCCAGCCCTGACAGGAATCAGCCCCAGCATTTT

D gene: TRBD1
V gene: TRBV6-5
J gene: TRBJ1-1
clone size: .
CDR3 protein: CASSWTGVAEAFF
CDR3 DNA: TGTGCCAGCAGCTGGACAGGGGTCGCTGAAGCTTTCTTT

D gene: TRBD2
V gene: TRBV5-6
J gene: TRBJ2-1
clone size: .
CDR3 protein: CASSLEGLAGVHYNEQFF
CDR3 DNA: TGTGCCAGCAGCTTGGAGGGACTAGCGGGAGTTCACTACAATGAGCAGTTCTTC

D gene: TRBD1
V gene: TRBV6-6
J gene: TRBJ2-3
clone size: .
CDR3 protein: CASSYGQGFLNF
CDR3 DNA: TGTGCCAGCAGTTACGGACAGGGATTCTTGAATTTT

D gene: .
V gene: TRBV19
J gene: TRBJ2-3
clone size: .
CDR3 protein: CASRQQGSTDTQYF
CDR3 DNA: TGTGCCAGTAGACAACAGGGTAGCACAGATACGCAGTATTTT

D gene: .
V gene: TRBV5-1
J gene: TRBJ1-1
clone size: .
CDR3 protein: CASSLGLSASTYTEAFF
CDR3 DNA: TGCGCCAGCAGCTTGGGGTTATCCGCCTCAACTTACACTGAAGCTTTCTTT

D gene: .
V gene: TRBV5-1
J gene: TRBJ1-5
clone size: .
CDR3 protein: CASSLEGTPNDPQHF
CDR3 DNA: TGCGCCAGCAGCTTGGAAGGGACACCGAATGATCCCCAGCATTTT

D gene: TRBD2
V gene: TRBV5-1
J gene: TRBJ2-7
clone size: .
CDR3 protein: CASSPASGAFYEQYF
CDR3 DNA: TGCGCCAGCAGTCCGGCCAGCGGGGCGTTTTACGAGCAGTACTTC

D gene: .
V gene: TRBV7-4
J gene: TRBJ2-7
clone size: .
CDR3 protein: CASSLAPTDTDEQYF
CDR3 DNA: TGTGCCAGCAGCTTAGCACCGACTGATACCGACGAGCAGTACTTC

D gene: TRBD2
V gene: TRBV27
J gene: TRBJ2-1
clone size: .
CDR3 protein: CASSLSSLAGEFF
CDR3 DNA: TGTGCCAGCAGTTTATCGTCCCTAGCGGGAGAGTTCTTC

D gene: .
V gene: TRBV6-5
J gene: TRBJ2-2
clone size: .
CDR3 protein: CASSYSNRASGELFF
CDR3 DNA: TGTGCCAGCAGTTACTCGAACAGGGCGAGCGGGGAGCTGTTTTTT

D gene: .
V gene: TRBV7-7
J gene: TRBJ2-3
clone size: .
CDR3 protein: CASSLTPETTDTQYF
CDR3 DNA: TGTGCTAGCAGCTTAACTCCCGAAACAACAGATACGCAGTATTTT

D gene: .
V gene: TRBV4-3
J gene: TRBJ1-1
clone size: .
CDR3 protein: CASSQDPMMNTEAFF
CDR3 DNA: TGCGCCAGCAGCCAAGACCCCATGATGAACACTGAAGCTTTCTTT

D gene: TRBD1
V gene: TRBV6-1
J gene: TRBJ1-5
clone size: .
CDR3 protein: CASMDRESQPQHF
CDR3 DNA: TGTGCCAGCATGGACAGGGAGAGTCAGCCCCAGCATTTT

D gene: TRBD1
V gene: TRBV29-1
J gene: TRBJ1-2
clone size: .
CDR3 protein: CSGGSGQGDYGYTF
CDR3 DNA: TGCAGCGGGGGTTCTGGACAGGGAGACTATGGCTACACCTTC

D gene: TRBD1
V gene: TRBV4-3
J gene: TRBJ1-1
clone size: few
CDR3 protein: CASSQGTGWGTEAFF
CDR3 DNA: TGCGCCAGCAGCCAAGGGACAGGGTGGGGCACTGAAGCTTTCTTT

D gene: .
V gene: TRBV10-2
J gene: TRBJ2-3
clone size: .
CDR3 protein: CASSEGRTDTQYF
CDR3 DNA: TGCGCCAGCAGTGAAGGACGTACAGATACGCAGTATTTT

D gene: .
V gene: TRBV11-2
J gene: TRBJ2-1
clone size: once
CDR3 protein: CASSLYMAGDEQFF
CDR3 DNA: TGTGCCAGCAGCCTTTACATGGCTGGGGATGAGCAGTTCTTC

D gene: .
V gene: TRBV14
J gene: TRBJ2-7
clone size: .
CDR3 protein: CASSQYSGLGYEQYF
CDR3 DNA: TGTGCCAGCAGCCAATACTCGGGACTTGGCTACGAGCAGTACTTC

D gene: .
V gene: TRBV10-3
J gene: TRBJ1-6
clone size: .
CDR3 protein: CAISDGTLVLSPLHF
CDR3 DNA: TGTGCCATCAGTGACGGGACCTTGGTCCTATCACCCCTCCACTTT

D gene: .
V gene: TRBV15
J gene: TRBJ1-1
clone size: .
CDR3 protein: CATEVTGGTEAFF
CDR3 DNA: TGTGCCACCGAAGTGACGGGAGGCACTGAAGCTTTCTTT

D gene: TRBD1
V gene: TRBV6-5
J gene: TRBJ2-7
clone size: .
CDR3 protein: CASRETGWGEQYF
CDR3 DNA: TGTGCCAGCAGGGAGACAGGGTGGGGCGAGCAGTACTTC

D gene: .
V gene: TRBV5-1
J gene: TRBJ2-3
clone size: .
CDR3 protein: CASTLLLPGTDTQYF
CDR3 DNA: TGCGCCAGCACCCTGTTACTACCTGGTACAGATACGCAGTATTTT

D gene: .
V gene: TRBV30
J gene: TRBJ2-1
clone size: .
CDR3 protein: CAWSSTSYNEQFF
CDR3 DNA: TGTGCCTGGAGTAGTACGTCCTACAATGAGCAGTTCTTC